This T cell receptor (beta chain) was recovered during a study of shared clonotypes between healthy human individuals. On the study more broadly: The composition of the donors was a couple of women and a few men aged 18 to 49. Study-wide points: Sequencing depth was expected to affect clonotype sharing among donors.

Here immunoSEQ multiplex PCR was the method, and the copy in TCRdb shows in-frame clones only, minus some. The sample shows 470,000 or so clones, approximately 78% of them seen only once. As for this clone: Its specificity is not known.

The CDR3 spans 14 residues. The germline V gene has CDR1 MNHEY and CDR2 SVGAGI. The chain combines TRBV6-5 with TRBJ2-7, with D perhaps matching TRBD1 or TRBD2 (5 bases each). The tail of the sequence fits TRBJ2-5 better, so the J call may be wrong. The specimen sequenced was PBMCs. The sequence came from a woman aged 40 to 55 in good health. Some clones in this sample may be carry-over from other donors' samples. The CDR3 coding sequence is TGTGCCAGCAGCCCAAGTGAGGGGAAAGAGACCCAGTACTTC. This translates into CASSPSEGKETQYF.